This TCR beta chain is from a study of naive and memory T cell subsets (dated by TCRdb to about 2017). Background for the entire study: An open-source, UMI-based TCR alpha and beta sequencing pipeline was applied to sorted naive and memory peripheral blood T cell subsets. The results of the functional CMV T cell responses matched the IgG serology results in every case. RNA was DNase-treated and reverse transcribed with TCR constant-region primers, mostly using SuperScript III. Study-wide conclusions, independent of this receptor: Clonotypes were defined as single alpha or beta chain sequences, not paired alpha/beta receptors. RNA-based TCR counts may be affected by expression changes linked to T cell activation and differentiation. Gini index rose and Shannon and inverse Simpson diversity fell from naive through CM, EM and EMRA in both CD4 and CD8 cells. No ground truth was available to validate the repertoire findings for the naive and memory subsets. TCR abundance followed a power law whose exponent differed between naive and memory subsets but was consistent across the three individuals. After error correction, only a single occurrence was seen for over 95% of naive TCR sequences, so much steeper abundance distributions were produced than in memory subsets.

The library was generated by UMI-ligation and nested PCR. The beta constant-region primer was an equimolar mix of two oligonucleotides covering both TRBC1 and TRBC2. A single-stranded oligonucleotide carrying the SP2 primer and a 12-nucleotide UMI was ligated to the 3' end of the cDNA by T4 RNA ligase 1. The ligated cDNA went through four rounds of PCR with nested alpha and beta constant-region primers together with the SP2 primer. Incubation of the ligation reaction lasted roughly 19-25 hours at 16 degrees C. PCR2 was typically run as a SYBR Green qPCR and stopped at a predetermined threshold to prevent over-amplification. Agencourt AMPure XP magnetic beads were used for all purifications after the first. Libraries were quantified by Qubit and checked on a TapeStation, where a main peak was expected near 650 bp. Pooled libraries were sequenced on an Illumina MiSeq with v2 2x251 paired-end kits, typically giving roughly 0.9-2.1 million reads per sample. Each sample library was pooled at about 4 nM, and about 5-8% PhiX was included to improve cluster recognition. Regarding the original processing steps: Decombinator assigned V and J genes to Demultiplexor-processed FASTQ reads by tag matching, allowing a single base-pair mismatch. By using UMIs, Collapsinator corrected both sequencing errors and the frequency errors caused by PCR heterogeneity. CDR3Translator translated TCRs and extracted CDR3s from the conserved cysteine to the FGXG phenylalanine, flagging non-productive sequences. Gini, Shannon entropy and inverse Simpson indices were calculated on repertoires subsampled to equal numbers of UMI-defined TCRs. Within the linear range, a power law was fitted by maximum likelihood to the distributions of clonotype abundance. On one naive CD8 sample, the pipeline and MIGEC gave similar UMI counts, unique TCR numbers and clonal distributions. Repertoires were searched for several thousand CMV-associated CDR3 sequences compiled from VDJdb and a published dataset. The raw public reads went through TCRdb reprocessing: fastp at Q25, MiXCR clone calling, in-frame beta chains kept. Rows are unified per CDR3 protein, each entry keeping the most common DNA and genes. What appears here as the V and J calls and clone size reflects TCRdb's work, not the paper's. The sample has about 90,000 distinct CDR3 sequences on record, roughly 7.3% of them singletons. 1.6% of the sample goes to the ten largest clones.

Reading from cysteine to phenylalanine, the CDR3 counts 16 amino acids. Only the CDR3 portion is preserved as DNA: 48 bases, with reading frame beginning at the first base. A distance of 16 bases separates the germline ends of V and J, which lose 1 base and 6 bases respectively. In the germline V gene, CDR1 corresponds to LGHNA and CDR2 to YNFKEQ. This clonotype was detected only a few times. Its antigen remains unidentified. Base qualities are not at hand, and no much larger clone is one base apart. From the second PCR step onward, the TCR alpha chain libraries and the TCR beta chain libraries were amplified separately. To determine each donor's CMV status, fresh PBMCs were stimulated overnight with CMV viral lysate, and IFNgamma production from CD4+ T cells was then assessed. Using Miltenyi beads, CD4 T cells were first positively selected, and CD8 T cells were then positively selected from the CD4-negative fraction. Cells stained for CD3, CD4, CD8, CD45RA, CD27 and a live/dead dye were sorted on a BD Aria II into four subsets by CD45RA and CD27. Blood was obtained from three healthy volunteers, and the blood from each volunteer was fractionated into CD4 and CD8 T cells and subsequently into four differentiation subsets. Roughly 120 ml of peripheral blood was collected from each donor, and PBMC were isolated from the blood using Ficoll-Paque PLUS density-gradient centrifugation. After sorting, cells were lysed in RLT buffer, RNA was extracted using a Qiagen RNeasy kit, and the extracted RNA was stored at -80 degrees C.

This chain joins TRBV4-2 to TRBJ1-5; possibly the D gene is TRBD1, per 6 matching bases. The sample taken for sequencing was central memory CD4+ T cells from blood. Explained via the paper, the cell subset or site label denotes: central memory, CD45RA- CD27+. This receptor was identified in a human donor in good health. The CDR3 protein sequence reads: CASSQGLGGFAQPQHF. At the DNA level, the sequence is TGTGCCAGCAGCCAAGGCTTAGGGGGGTTCGCTCAGCCCCAGCATTTT.